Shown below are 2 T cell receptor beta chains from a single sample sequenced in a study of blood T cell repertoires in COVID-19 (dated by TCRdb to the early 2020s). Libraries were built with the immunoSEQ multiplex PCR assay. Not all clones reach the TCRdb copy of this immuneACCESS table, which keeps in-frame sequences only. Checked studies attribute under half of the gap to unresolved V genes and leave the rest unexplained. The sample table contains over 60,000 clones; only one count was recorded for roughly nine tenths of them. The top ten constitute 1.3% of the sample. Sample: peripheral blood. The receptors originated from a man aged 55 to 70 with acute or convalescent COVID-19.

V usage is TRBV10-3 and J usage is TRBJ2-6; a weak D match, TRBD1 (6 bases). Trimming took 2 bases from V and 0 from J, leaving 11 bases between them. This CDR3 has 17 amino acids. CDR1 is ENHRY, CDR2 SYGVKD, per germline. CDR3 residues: CAISEGDRFSGANVLTF. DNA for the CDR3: TGTGCCATCAGTGAGGGTGACAGGTTCTCTGGGGCCAACGTCCTGACTTTC.

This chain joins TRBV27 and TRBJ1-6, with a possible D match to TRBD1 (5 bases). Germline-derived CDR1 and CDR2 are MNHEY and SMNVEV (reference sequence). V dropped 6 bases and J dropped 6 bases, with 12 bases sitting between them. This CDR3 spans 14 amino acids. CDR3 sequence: CASSWGRGNSPLHF. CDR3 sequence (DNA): TGTGCCAGCAGCTGGGGGAGGGGTAATTCACCCCTCCACTTT.